This T cell receptor beta chain stems from a study of blood T cell repertoires in COVID-19. Looking at the study overall: Acute and convalescent COVID-19 samples came from the United States, Italy and Spain. T cells, B-cell-depleted T cells, or PBMCs provided the cDNA or gDNA that served as material.

Germline trimming cut 5 bases from V and 4 bases from J; bases unmatched to any gene: 4. Germline CDR1 is SGHTA and CDR2 is FQGNSA. The CDR3 has 15 residues. Original handling: Estimated nucleated cell counts came from reference gene primer amplification. TCRdb's table, derived via immunoSEQ multiplex PCR, lists solely in-frame clones and lacks some. V and J calls and clone size are given by that table; D and trimming were obtained from the DNA. The profile covers some 96,000 clones, with around 85% appearing a single time and roughly an eighth taken by the ten largest. The receptor was isolated from a man aged 50 to 59 with active or convalescent COVID-19. The chain employs TRBV7-2 and TRBJ2-1; 11 nucleotides align to TRBD2. The sequencing input was peripheral blood. The chain's CDR3 is CASSQGTSGYNEQFF. DNA for the CDR3: TGTGCCAGCAGCCAGGGGACTAGCGGATACAATGAGCAGTTCTTC.